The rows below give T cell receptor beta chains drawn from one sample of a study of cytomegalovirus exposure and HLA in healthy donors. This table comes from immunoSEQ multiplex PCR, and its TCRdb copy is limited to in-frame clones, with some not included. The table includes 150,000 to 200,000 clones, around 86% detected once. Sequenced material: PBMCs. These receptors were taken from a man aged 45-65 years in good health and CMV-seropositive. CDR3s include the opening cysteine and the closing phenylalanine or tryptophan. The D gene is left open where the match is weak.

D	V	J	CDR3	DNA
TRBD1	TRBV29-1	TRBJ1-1	CSALGTGEAFF	TGCAGCGCCCTAGGGACAGGGGAAGCTTTCTTT
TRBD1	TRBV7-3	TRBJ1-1	CASSLAGTGDTEAFF	TGTGCCAGCAGCTTAGCCGGGACAGGCGACACTGAAGCTTTCTTT
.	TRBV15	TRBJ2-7	CATSSVSRTASSYEQYF	TGTGCCACCAGCAGTGTATCTAGGACAGCGAGCTCCTACGAGCAGTACTTC
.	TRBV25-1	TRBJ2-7	CASSKPGGEREQYF	TGTGCCAGCAGTAAACCAGGTGGGGAGAGGGAGCAGTACTTC
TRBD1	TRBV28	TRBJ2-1	CASSFGQARGSQFF	TGTGCCAGCAGTTTTGGACAGGCCAGGGGCTCTCAGTTCTTC
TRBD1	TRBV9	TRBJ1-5	CASSVGQGFNQPQHF	TGTGCCAGCAGCGTGGGACAGGGGTTCAATCAGCCCCAGCATTTT
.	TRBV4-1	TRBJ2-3	CASSQDPSVADTQYF	TGCGCCAGCAGCCAAGATCCGTCGGTGGCAGATACGCAGTATTTT
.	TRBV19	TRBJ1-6	CASSIGVTGYNSPLHF	TGTGCCAGTAGTATAGGCGTGACAGGTTATAATTCACCCCTCCACTTT
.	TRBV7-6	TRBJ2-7	CASSRPDREGYEQYF	TGTGCCAGCAGCCGGCCGGACAGGGAGGGCTACGAGCAGTACTTC
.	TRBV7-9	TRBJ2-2	CASSLYEAGELFF	TGTGCCAGCAGCTTATATGAGGCCGGGGAGCTGTTTTTT